The present entry profiles one T cell receptor (beta chain) with its context. The data stem from a study of blood T cell repertoires in COVID-19. Across the whole study: The United States, Italy and Spain provided the acute and convalescent COVID-19 samples. Sample material is recorded as cDNA or gDNA derived from T cells, B-cell-depleted T cells, or PBMCs.

Original analysis: By means of reference gene primer amplification, nucleated cell counts were estimated. Generated by immunoSEQ multiplex PCR, the TCRdb table keeps only in-frame clones and is missing some. That table is the source of V, J and clone size, and D and trimming were worked out from the DNA. This repertoire shows just over 75,000 clones, 84% found once; its top ten account for 3% to 4%. Germline CDR1 and CDR2: SGHAT and FQNNGV. The J segment lost 6 bases and the V segment lost 2 bases, leaving 12 bases of the junction unmatched. This CDR3 is built from 16 residues. Sequenced material: peripheral blood. This chain uses TRBV11-2 with TRBJ2-5; 7 bases are shared with TRBD1. This TCR was recovered from a man aged 45-60 years with acute or convalescent COVID-19. The CDR3 DNA follows: TGTGCCAGCAGCTTAAGCGCCCAGACAGGGTGGAAGACCCAGTACTTC. Translated: CASSLSAQTGWKTQYF.